A selection of T cell receptor beta chains follows, all from one sample in a study of T cell responses to AZD1222 COVID-19 vaccine. TCRdb keeps only in-frame clones here, not all; method: immunoSEQ multiplex PCR. Altogether 75,000 or so clones are present, more than 85% being singletons, with the ten largest covering more than 25%. The input for sequencing was peripheral blood, taken 28 days after the second AZD1222 dose. Receptors originate from an adult who received the AZD1222 COVID-19 vaccine. CDR3s include the opening cysteine and the closing phenylalanine or tryptophan. A D gene is named only where the DNA matches it firmly. Rows may omit the clone size; those that give it use once, few, many or a size class.

clone size	J gene	D gene	V gene	CDR3 protein	CDR3 DNA
NA	TRBJ2-7	TRBD1	TRBV5-6	CASSRPWDSFSYEQYF	TGTGCCAGCAGCCGACCCTGGGACAGCTTCTCCTACGAGCAGTACTTC
NA	TRBJ2-3	NA	TRBV7-3	CASSSSRGSTDTQYF	TGTGCCAGCAGCTCATCGCGAGGTAGCACAGATACGCAGTATTTT
NA	TRBJ1-2	NA	TRBV5-1	CASSSPGRGNYGYTF	TGCGCCAGCAGCTCACCTGGGAGGGGGAACTATGGCTACACCTTC
once	TRBJ1-1	NA	TRBV28	CASTPFNIRTGPNTEAFF	TGTGCCAGCACCCCGTTTAACATACGAACAGGGCCGAACACTGAAGCTTTCTTT
NA	TRBJ1-3	NA	TRBV6-5	CASTSIDRTDTIYF	TGTGCCAGCACATCGATAGACAGGACGGACACCATATATTTT
NA	TRBJ2-7	NA	TRBV28	CASSPDRLAGYEQYF	TGTGCCAGCAGTCCCGACAGGCTTGCTGGCTACGAGCAGTACTTC
NA	TRBJ1-2	NA	TRBV7-9	CASSSGGMDYTF	TGTGCCAGCAGCTCGGGCGGCATGGACTACACCTTC
NA	TRBJ1-5	NA	TRBV7-2	CASSLGSPGVWNQPQHF	TGTGCCAGCAGCTTAGGGAGTCCGGGCGTATGGAATCAGCCCCAGCATTTT
NA	TRBJ2-3	NA	TRBV3-1/TRBV3-2	CASSLRGESTDTQYF	TGTGCCAGCAGCCTAAGGGGCGAAAGCACAGATACGCAGTATTTT
NA	TRBJ2-1	NA	TRBV28	CATGNEQFF	TGTGCCACGGGCAATGAGCAGTTCTTC
NA	TRBJ1-5	NA	TRBV11-2	CASSLHGGPYSNQPQHF	TGTGCCAGCAGCCTCCACGGTGGCCCGTATAGCAATCAGCCCCAGCATTTT
NA	TRBJ2-5	NA	TRBV5-1	CASSWAEGAQYF	TGCGCCAGCAGCTGGGCCGAGGGGGCCCAGTACTTC
NA	TRBJ2-7	TRBD1	TRBV6-2/TRBV6-3	CASSSSGTGTYEQYF	TGTGCCAGCAGTTCTTCCGGGACAGGGACCTACGAGCAGTACTTC
NA	TRBJ1-2	TRBD1	TRBV30	CAWRGNRGYYGYTF	TGTGCCTGGAGGGGGAACAGGGGGTACTATGGCTACACCTTC
NA	TRBJ1-1	NA	TRBV2	CASSVGRYTEAFF	TGTGCCAGCAGTGTCGGGCGGTACACTGAAGCTTTCTTT